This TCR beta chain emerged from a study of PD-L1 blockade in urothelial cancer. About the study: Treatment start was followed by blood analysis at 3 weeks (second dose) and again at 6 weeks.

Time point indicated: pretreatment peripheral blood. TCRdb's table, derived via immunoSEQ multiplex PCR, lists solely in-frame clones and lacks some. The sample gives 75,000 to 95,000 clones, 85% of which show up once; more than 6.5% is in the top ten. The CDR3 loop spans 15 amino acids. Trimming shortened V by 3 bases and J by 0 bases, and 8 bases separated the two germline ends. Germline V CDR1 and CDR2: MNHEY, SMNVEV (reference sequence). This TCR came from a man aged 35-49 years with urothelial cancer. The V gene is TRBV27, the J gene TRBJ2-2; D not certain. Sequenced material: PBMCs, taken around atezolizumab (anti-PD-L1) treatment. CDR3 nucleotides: TGTGCCAGCAGTTTTAGCTACGCGAACACCGGGGAGCTGTTTTTT. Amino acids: CASSFSYANTGELFF.